By share, the clone carrying this T cell receptor beta chain counts as large. This CDR3 has 16 amino acids. CDR1 is KGHSH, CDR2 LQKENI, per germline. The ends were cut back, 5 bases at V and 5 bases at J, with 21 bases in the middle. Source study methods: Amplification of reference gene primers was used by the study to estimate nucleated cell counts. The protocol was immunoSEQ multiplex PCR, while the TCRdb copy is restricted to in-frame clones and leaves out a portion. That table furnishes V, J and clone size, whereas the DNA furnished D and trimming. The sample includes tens of thousands of clones, around 87% of them seen just once. The record originates from a study of blood T cell repertoires in COVID-19.

The source is an older woman with acute or convalescent COVID-19. The V and J genes are TRBV18 and TRBJ1-1, with D unresolved. The specimen sequenced was peripheral blood. CDR3 coding DNA: TGTGCCAGCTCAGAATTCCCCCCGGGCGGAGGTACTGAAGCTTTCTTT. Protein product: CASSEFPPGGGTEAFF.